This entry features one T cell receptor (beta chain) sequence. No antigen is known for it. Base qualities were left out, and no much larger clone turns up one base away. The entry originates in a study of blood T cell repertoires in COVID-19 (dated by TCRdb to 2020 to 2021). With respect to the entire study: Samples covering the acute and convalescent phases of COVID-19 were provided by collaborators in the United States, Italy and Spain. The prospective study material was composed of cDNA or gDNA derived from T cells, B-cell-depleted T cells, or PBMCs. The dataset comprised deeply sampled blood TCRbeta repertoires from subjects exposed to, actively infected with, or recovered from COVID-19. The repertoires were made available in a free public database intended to serve as a resource for research on the immune response to SARS-CoV-2. The samples were drawn from the first 160 participants of the ongoing ImmuneRACE study and from over 950 subjects provided by 6 global collaborators. Sample metadata almost always included a de-identified subject ID, COVID-19 status, age in years and sex. Where available, HLA class I and class II types were obtained from metadata supplied by the sample provider rather than from assay-based typing.

TCRbeta CDR3 regions were amplified from genomic DNA by means of the immunoSEQ Assay, a bias-controlled multiplex PCR. In the original analysis: Within the assay, amplification of reference gene primers was used to estimate how many nucleated cells each sample contained. To quantify the absolute abundance of each unique TCRbeta CDR3 rearrangement, sequence reads were collapsed and filtered. For each sample, productive Simpson clonality was calculated as the square root of Simpson's diversity index across productive rearrangements. The source is immuneACCESS, and TCRdb retained only in-frame sequences with V and J called. Part of the clones is not carried over; for the studies checked, unresolved V genes explain less than half of this, and the remainder is unexplained. The DNA was the basis for D and trimming; V, J and clone size are from that table. This sample is represented by 130,000 to 150,000 clones; around three quarters of them were singletons. The ten largest account for around 4% of the sample.

Findings and caveats that apply to the study as a whole: The amount of clinical and demographic metadata varied by source and participant and was provided uncurated.

Measured from the cysteine to the phenylalanine, the CDR3 is 14 residues long. The read is trimmed to its CDR3 DNA, 42 bases read in frame from base 1. CDR1 SGHNT and CDR2 YYREEE were looked up in the germline V gene (reference sequence). V and J are truncated by 0 bases and 2 bases respectively, leaving an intervening sequence of 9 bases. Each collaborating institution followed its own protocols to collect whole blood in K2EDTA tubes. For TCRbeta analysis, collaborators shipped samples as frozen whole blood, isolated PBMCs, or DNA extracted from either of those sample types. Material: peripheral blood. The rearrangement combines TRBV5-4 with TRBJ2-7; TRBD2 could be the D gene, as 5 bases match. The receptor was isolated from a man aged 55 to 70 with acute or convalescent COVID-19. The DNA sequence is given as TGTGCCAGCAGCTTGGCGGGGAACGCCTACGAGCAGTACTTC. Its protein reads: CASSLAGNAYEQYF.